The TCR beta chain under discussion was sequenced for a study of T cells in Graves' hyperthyroidism and ophthalmopathy. Study-level information: Once the initial diagnosis was made, peripheral blood was obtained before any treatment.

The study excluded patients with uncontrolled infection, other autoimmune disease, pregnancy or lactation. The study's findings and limits: From stable hyperthyroidism, ophthalmopathy was separated by a 13 V-J model. Most clonotypes that expanded in the thyroid above 0.001 also showed up in blood.

There were TCR beta CDR3 regions amplified from RNA transcripts. During a first-round RT-PCR of the TCR CDR3, the HTBI primer set was used. MiXCR, applied by TCRdb to the multiplex PCR reads, yields one record per CDR3 protein. The sample includes 650,000 to 850,000 distinct CDR3 sequences, 15% to 20% of them seen just once. About this clonotype: Antigen unknown.

This clonotype was obtained from a woman aged 45-65 years with Graves' hyperthyroidism that later progressed to Graves' ophthalmopathy. Sequencing used blood.

CDR3 sequence reads: CASSLIAGSTEAFF. The DNA for the CDR3 is TGCGCCAGCAGCTTGATAGCGGGGAGCACTGAAGCTTTCTTT. This chain uses TRBV5-1 with TRBJ1-1; no clear D. The V end lost 1 base, the J end lost 4 bases, and 11 bases lay between the germline ends. The CDR3 has 14 amino acids. Germline CDR1 is SGHRS and CDR2 is YFSETQ.